The next 28 T cell receptor beta chains were all read from a single sample in a study of blood T cells in healthy people across ages. Alongside a J-beta primer mix, a sample-barcoded 5' primer served in a second PCR lasting about 7 to 11 cycles. MiXCR, run by TCRdb on the 5' RACE reads, gives a single entry per CDR3 protein. Of around 2 million distinct CDR3 sequences in the sample, approximately 39% were seen once. Material: blood. Receptors originate from a human donor in good health.

The CDR3 coding sequence is TGCAGCGCCAAGACAGGGGGCCGGAATGAGCAGTTCTTC. This translates into CSAKTGGRNEQFF. The chain couples TRBV29-1 to TRBJ2-1; TRBD1 agrees at 10 bases. This CDR3 region has 13 residues. The V gene's germline CDR1 is SQVTM and CDR2 ANQGSEA. The V segment lost 7 bases and the J segment 7 bases; nucleotides outside the gene matches: 7.

This clonotype was seen more than once but under ten times. The rearrangement joins TRBV7-6 to TRBJ2-3; D remains unclear. The length of the CDR3 is 12 residues. The germline V gene has CDR1 SGHVS and CDR2 FNYEAQ. V gave up 6 bases and J gave up 6 bases, with 10 bases separating them. CDR3 coding DNA: TGTGCCAGCAGTCCTCCCTGGGATACGCAGTATTTT. Translation: CASSPPWDTQYF.

This chain joins TRBV7-2 and TRBJ2-4; 10 positions match TRBD1. Judging by the DNA end, TRBJ2-7 fits better; the J call may be wrong. Germline lookup yields CDR1 SGHTA and CDR2 FQGNSA. The CDR3 is made up of 17 amino acids. The CDR3 DNA reads as TGTGCCAGCAGCTTAGGATTCACGGGACAGGGGAACTACGAGCAGTACTTC. Its protein product is CASSLGFTGQGNYEQYF.

This clonotype was counted between two and nine times. The chain uses TRBV12-3 or TRBV12-4 and TRBJ1-2; D may be TRBD1 (6 bases). The ends were cut back, 1 base at V and 8 bases at J, with 17 bases in the middle. The CDR3 loop spans 15 amino acids. As DNA, the CDR3 is TGTGCCAGCAGTTTAGAAGGGGGTTTAGGCGGGGGCTACACCTTC. Residues: CASSLEGGLGGGYTF.

V usage is TRBV11-2 and J usage is TRBJ1-2; no clear D gene. The V gene lost 1 base and the J gene lost 8 bases, with 14 bases spanning the gap. The length of the CDR3 is 14 residues. CDR1 is SGHAT and CDR2 is FQNNGV in the germline V gene. The CDR3 is CASSLGEGRRGYTF. The CDR3 bases are TGTGCCAGCAGCTTAGGTGAAGGGCGGCGGGGCTACACCTTC.

This clonotype showed up just a few times. The chain carries TRBV6-2 or TRBV6-3 and TRBJ2-7; TRBD2 matches 9 bases. With 5 bases clipped from V and 1 base from J, the junction kept 9 bases outside the gene matches. The CDR3 extends over 16 amino acids. Germline CDR1 MNHEY, CDR2 SVGEGT. The CDR3, as DNA: TGTGCCAGCAGTCCCGCTCTAGCGGGGCCTTCCTACGAGCAGTACTTC. Amino acids: CASSPALAGPSYEQYF.

This clonotype was picked up one time. The chain combines TRBV29-1 with TRBJ2-3, with D possibly TRBD2 on 7 matching bases. Trimming shortened V by 2 bases and J by 11 bases, and 17 bases separated the two germline ends. Germline values: CDR1 SQVTM, CDR2 ANQGSEA. This CDR3 spans 13 amino acids. CDR3 nucleotides: TGCAGCGTTGAAAAGGGGGGGTCCTACGAGCAGTATTTT. As protein: CSVEKGGSYEQYF.

This clonotype has just one count. The chain joins TRBV11-2 to TRBJ2-3; perhaps TRBD1 as D (6 bases). CDR3 size: 18 residues. The germline CDR1 and CDR2 sequences are SGHAT and FQNNGV. V was clipped by 1 base and J by 2 bases, with 19 bases between them. The CDR3 spells CASSLASGHRTPTDTQYF. The CDR3 DNA reads as TGTGCCAGCAGCTTAGCATCGGGACACCGAACACCCACAGATACGCAGTATTTT.

The chain uses TRBV10-3 and TRBJ1-6; D not certain. CDR3 length equals 15 residues. Germline CDR1 ENHRY, CDR2 SYGVKD. V gave up 0 bases and J gave up 8 bases, with 11 bases separating them. The CDR3 nucleotides are TGTGCCATCAGTGAGTCGATACTGCGCGATTCACCCCTCCACTTT. This sequence encodes CAISESILRDSPLHF.

This clonotype appeared a single time. The chain links TRBV12-3 or TRBV12-4 to TRBJ1-2; D perhaps matches TRBD1 (5 bases). Trimming removed 5 bases from V and 6 bases from J, with 13 bases in between. CDR3 size: 13 residues. Written as DNA, the CDR3 is TGTGCCAGCAGTGGGACCCGGGGGAATGGCTACACCTTC. Translation gives CASSGTRGNGYTF.

V and J are TRBV6-1 and TRBJ2-1; no definite D call. CDR1 is MNHNS, CDR2 SASEGT, per germline. V shed 8 bases and J shed 3 bases, with 8 bases lying between them. CDR3 length: 12 amino acids. This CDR3 is CASCRIYNEQFF. The CDR3 coding sequence is TGTGCCAGCTGTAGAATCTACAATGAGCAGTTCTTC.

V gene TRBV29-1 combines with J gene TRBJ1-1, with D unclear. The germline V gene has CDR1 SQVTM and CDR2 ANQGSEA. The CDR3 is made up of 12 amino acids. V shed 0 bases and J shed 5 bases, with 7 bases lying between them. CDR3: CSVEDGYTEAFF. In nucleotides, the CDR3 is TGCAGCGTTGAAGACGGGTATACTGAAGCTTTCTTT.

This clonotype has at least ten counts. This chain's CDR3 is CASSHLGDRQYF. CDR3 nucleotide sequence: TGCGCCAGCAGCCACCTGGGAGACAGGCAGTACTTC. This chain uses TRBV4-1 with TRBJ2-7; perhaps D is TRBD1 or TRBD2 (5 bases each). The V gene lost 3 bases and the J gene lost 9 bases, with 12 bases spanning the gap. Per the germline V gene, CDR1 is MGHRA and CDR2 is YSYEKL. The CDR3 length is 12 residues.

This clonotype was seen a handful of times. One end of the junction is discordant with germline, which a read error may explain. J is TRBJ2-1 and V is TRBV5-6; 10 nucleotides line up with TRBD1. Germline CDR1 reads SGHDT; CDR2 reads YYEEEE. The CDR3 covers 14 residues. CDR3 in DNA: TGCGCCAGCAGCTCCGGGACAGGGGTCCATGAGCAGTTCTTC. Protein product: CASSSGTGVHEQFF.

This clonotype was seen more than once but under ten times. The genes are TRBV6-5 and TRBJ1-6; D remains unclear. The germline V gene has CDR1 MNHEY and CDR2 SVGAGI. The CDR3 sequence is 14 residues long. Trimming left V 1 base short and J 5 bases short, with 6 bases between. DNA of the CDR3: TGTGCCAGCAGTTACTGGCACAATAATTCACCCCTCCACTTT. It specifies CASSYWHNNSPLHF.

In its sample, this clonotype was seen a few times. This rearrangement joins TRBV5-5 to TRBJ2-5, with 8 bases fitting TRBD2. Germline CDR1 reads SGHKS; CDR2 reads YYEKEE (reference sequence). The V gene end was trimmed by 4 bases and the J gene end by 2 bases; junction bases not matched to a gene: 13. CDR3 length equals 17 residues. The DNA of the CDR3 is TGTGCCAGCAGCCCGCGAGTCGGCGGGGGGATACAAGAGACCCAGTACTTC. Its protein product is CASSPRVGGGIQETQYF.

This chain connects TRBV29-1 to TRBJ2-1, with 8 bases matching TRBD1. TRBJ2-7 matches the DNA end more closely, so the J call is doubtful. Germline V lookup: CDR1 SQVTM, CDR2 ANQGSEA. The CDR3 has 14 amino acids. Here the CDR3 DNA reads TGCAGCGTTGAATGCCAAGACAGGGGCGACGAGCAGTACTTC. This encodes CSVECQDRGDEQYF.

There are a few counts of this clonotype. This chain joins TRBV10-2 and TRBJ2-1; D is undetermined. This CDR3 has 14 amino acids. Germline loops: CDR1 WSHSY, CDR2 SAAADI. V lost 1 base and J 0 bases, leaving 4 bases between the germline ends. In DNA form, the CDR3 reads TGCGCCAGCAGTGAGTTGGACTCCTACAATGAGCAGTTCTTC. Protein: CASSELDSYNEQFF.

This clonotype has more than one count but fewer than ten. The chain joins TRBV9 to TRBJ1-1, with a possible D match to TRBD1 (6 bases). CDR3 length: 15 amino acids. Between the trimmed V and J ends, which lost 0 bases and 7 bases, there was a span of 16 bases. The V gene's germline CDR1 is SGDLS and CDR2 YYNGEE. The CDR3 loop is CASSVDPSVGGEAFF. CDR3 DNA: TGTGCCAGCAGCGTAGATCCCTCGGTAGGGGGTGAAGCTTTCTTT. The whole variable domain, remainder taken from reference TRBV9 and TRBJ1-1, is DSGVTQTPKHLITATGQRVTLRCSPRSGDLSVYWYQQSLDQGLQFLIQYYNGEERAKGNILERFSAQQFPDLHSELNLSSLELGDSALYFCASSVDPSVGGEAFFGQGTRLTVV.

J is TRBJ1-1 and V is TRBV12-3 or TRBV12-4; D uncertain. The CDR3 spans 12 residues. Trimming shortened V by 6 bases and J by 8 bases, and 13 bases separated the two germline ends. The CDR3 DNA is TGTGCCAGCAGCCCCTTTGAGGCCGAAGCTTTCTTT. It is translated as CASSPFEAEAFF.

V usage is TRBV3-1 and J usage is TRBJ2-7, with D perhaps given as TRBD1 or TRBD2 (6 bases each). CDR3 length: 14 amino acids. Germline V gene sequence: CDR1 LGHDT, CDR2 YNNKEL (reference sequence). V gave up 4 bases and J gave up 4 bases, with 14 bases separating them. This chain's CDR3 is CASSPGEVAYEQYF. CDR3 nucleotides: TGTGCCAGCAGCCCAGGGGAGGTGGCGTACGAGCAGTACTTC.

This clonotype appeared once. The CDR3 DNA reads TGTGCCAGCAGCTTTACGACTGGTTCGGTGAATTCACCCCTCCACTTT. Translating it yields CASSFTTGSVNSPLHF. J is TRBJ1-6 and V is TRBV7-9; D gene ambiguous. CDR1 SEHNR and CDR2 FQNEAQ come from the germline V gene (reference sequence). V was trimmed by 3 bases and J by 7 bases, leaving 16 bases between them. This CDR3 is 16 amino acids long.

This clonotype was recorded a few times. Since a much larger clone is just one base distant, this may be a read error. J is TRBJ2-5 and V is TRBV20-1; 7 positions match TRBD2. J was trimmed by 11 bases and V by 5 bases; bases with no gene match: 20. Germline V gene lookup returns CDR1 DFQATT and CDR2 SNEGSKA (reference sequence). CDR3 length: 15 residues. CDR3 bases: TGCAGTGCTCTAGGACTATCGGGACTAACCAATGAGCAGTACTTC. Amino acid sequence: CSALGLSGLTNEQYF.

The genes are TRBV15 and TRBJ2-7; D remains ambiguous. There are 14 residues in the CDR3. V shed 3 bases and J shed 3 bases, with 12 bases lying between them. Germline lookup yields CDR1 LNHNV and CDR2 YYDKDF (reference sequence). CDR3 region: CATSSMAGRYEQYF. CDR3 nucleotide sequence: TGTGCCACCAGCAGCATGGCAGGACGCTACGAGCAGTACTTC.

The sample holds a few counts of this clonotype. Given a much more abundant clone one base away, this may be a read error. This chain uses TRBV20-1 with TRBJ2-4, with 8 bases fitting TRBD1. The J call may be wrong; the DNA end is better matched by TRBJ2-7. The CDR3 sequence is 14 residues long. The germline gives CDR1 DFQATT, CDR2 SNEGSKA (reference sequence). In DNA, the CDR3 is TGCAGTGCTAGAGGTCCGGGACAGGACTACGAGCAGTACTTC. Encoded protein: CSARGPGQDYEQYF.

The chain carries TRBV29-1 and TRBJ2-5; TRBD2 aligns across 12 bases. This CDR3 is 16 amino acids long. Germline V CDR1 and CDR2: SQVTM, ANQGSEA. Unmatched junction bases numbered 5, after V lost 0 bases and J lost 3 bases. The CDR3 here is CSVEDQRTSGEETQYF. The CDR3 region has the DNA TGCAGCGTTGAAGATCAGAGGACTAGCGGGGAAGAGACCCAGTACTTC.

This clonotype has a count of ten or more. This rearrangement joins TRBV20-1 to TRBJ2-5, with TRBD2 identical over 12 bases. Looked up from germline, CDR1 is DFQATT and CDR2 is SNEGSKA (reference sequence). The CDR3 is 16 residues long. V shed 6 bases, J shed 4 bases, and the junction held 12 bases outside the gene matches. Here the CDR3 DNA reads TGCAGTGCCCCTGAGGGACTAGCGGGTCGGGGAGAGACCCAGTACTTC. This sequence encodes CSAPEGLAGRGETQYF.

This chain joins TRBV6-1 and TRBJ1-1; no clear D gene. The CDR3 is made up of 13 amino acids. CDR1 is MNHNS and CDR2 is SASEGT in the germline V gene. Trimming took off 0 bases at V and 4 bases at J, with 6 bases between the two ends. In DNA, the CDR3 is TGTGCCAGCAGTGAAGCAGTAATCACTGAAGCTTTCTTT. Protein product: CASSEAVITEAFF.